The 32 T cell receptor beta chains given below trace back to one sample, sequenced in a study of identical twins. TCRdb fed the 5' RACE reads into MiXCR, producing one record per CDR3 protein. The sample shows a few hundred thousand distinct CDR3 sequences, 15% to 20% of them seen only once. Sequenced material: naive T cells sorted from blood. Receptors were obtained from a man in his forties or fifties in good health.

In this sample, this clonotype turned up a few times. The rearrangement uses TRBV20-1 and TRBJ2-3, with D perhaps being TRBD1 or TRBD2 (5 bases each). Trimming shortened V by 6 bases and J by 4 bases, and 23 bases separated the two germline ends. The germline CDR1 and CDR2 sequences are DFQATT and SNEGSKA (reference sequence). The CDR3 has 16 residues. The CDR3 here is CSALFGQLLGADTQYF. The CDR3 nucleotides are TGCAGTGCCTTGTTCGGGCAACTTCTGGGGGCAGATACGCAGTATTTT.

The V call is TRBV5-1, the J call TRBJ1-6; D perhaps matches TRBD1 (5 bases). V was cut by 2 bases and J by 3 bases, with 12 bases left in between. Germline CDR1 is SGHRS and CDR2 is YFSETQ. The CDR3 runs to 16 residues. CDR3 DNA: TGCGCCAGCAGCTTCACGGGGGGAGGCTATAATTCACCCCTCCACTTT. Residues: CASSFTGGGYNSPLHF.

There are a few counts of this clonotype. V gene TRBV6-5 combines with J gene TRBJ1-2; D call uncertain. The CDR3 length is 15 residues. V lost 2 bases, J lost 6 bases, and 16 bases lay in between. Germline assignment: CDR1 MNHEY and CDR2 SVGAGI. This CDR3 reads CASSYLTRVSDGYTF. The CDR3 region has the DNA TGTGCCAGCAGTTACCTAACGCGGGTTTCGGATGGCTACACCTTC.

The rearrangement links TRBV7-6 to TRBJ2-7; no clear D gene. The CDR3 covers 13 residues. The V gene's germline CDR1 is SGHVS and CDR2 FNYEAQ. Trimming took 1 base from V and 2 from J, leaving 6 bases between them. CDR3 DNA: TGTGCCAGCAGCTTAGAATTTGCCTACGAGCAGTACTTC. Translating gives CASSLEFAYEQYF.

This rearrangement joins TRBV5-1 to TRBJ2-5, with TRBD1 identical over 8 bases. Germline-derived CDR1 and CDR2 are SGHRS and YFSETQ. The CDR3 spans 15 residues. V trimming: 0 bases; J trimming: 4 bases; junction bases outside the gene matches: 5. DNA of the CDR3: TGCGCCAGCAGCTTGGGGACAGGGAGCGGAGAGACCCAGTACTTC. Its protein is CASSLGTGSGETQYF.

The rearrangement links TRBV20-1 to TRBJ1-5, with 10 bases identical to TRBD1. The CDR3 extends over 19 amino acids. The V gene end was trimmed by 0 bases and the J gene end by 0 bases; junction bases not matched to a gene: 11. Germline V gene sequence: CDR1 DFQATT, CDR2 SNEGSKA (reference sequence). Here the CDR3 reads CSARDRGTGVFYSNQPQHF. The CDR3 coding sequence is TGCAGTGCTAGAGATAGAGGGACAGGGGTTTTTTATAGCAATCAGCCCCAGCATTTT.

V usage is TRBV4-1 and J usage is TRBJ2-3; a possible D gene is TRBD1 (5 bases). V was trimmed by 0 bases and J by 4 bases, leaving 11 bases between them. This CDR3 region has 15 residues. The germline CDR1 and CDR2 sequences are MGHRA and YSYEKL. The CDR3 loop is CASSQDRRVADTQYF. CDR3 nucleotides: TGCGCCAGCAGCCAAGATCGCAGGGTGGCAGATACGCAGTATTTT.

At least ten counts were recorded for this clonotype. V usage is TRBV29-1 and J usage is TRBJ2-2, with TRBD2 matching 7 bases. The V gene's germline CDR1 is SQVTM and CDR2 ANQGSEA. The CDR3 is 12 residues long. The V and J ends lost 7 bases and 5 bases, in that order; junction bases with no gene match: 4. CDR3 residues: CSGGRGTGELFF. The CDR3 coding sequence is TGCAGCGGCGGGAGAGGGACCGGGGAGCTGTTTTTT.

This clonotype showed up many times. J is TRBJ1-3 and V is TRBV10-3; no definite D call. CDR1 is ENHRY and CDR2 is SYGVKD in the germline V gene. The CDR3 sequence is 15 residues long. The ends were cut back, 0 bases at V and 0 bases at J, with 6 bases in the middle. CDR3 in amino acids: CAISESLTSGNTIYF. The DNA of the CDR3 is TGTGCCATCAGTGAGTCTTTAACCTCTGGAAACACCATATATTTT.

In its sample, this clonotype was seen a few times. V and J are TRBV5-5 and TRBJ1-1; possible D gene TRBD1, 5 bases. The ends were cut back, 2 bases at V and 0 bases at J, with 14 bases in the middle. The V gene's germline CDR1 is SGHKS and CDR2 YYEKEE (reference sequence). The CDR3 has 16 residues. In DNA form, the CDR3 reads TGTGCCAGCAGCTTCTGGCAGGGTCGGATGAACACTGAAGCTTTCTTT. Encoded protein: CASSFWQGRMNTEAFF.

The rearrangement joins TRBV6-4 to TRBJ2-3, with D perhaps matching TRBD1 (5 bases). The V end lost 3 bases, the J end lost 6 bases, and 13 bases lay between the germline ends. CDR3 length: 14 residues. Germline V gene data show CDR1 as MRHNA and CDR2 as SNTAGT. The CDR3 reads CASSDGVQGDTQYF. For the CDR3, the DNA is TGTGCCAGCAGTGATGGGGTTCAGGGCGATACGCAGTATTTT.

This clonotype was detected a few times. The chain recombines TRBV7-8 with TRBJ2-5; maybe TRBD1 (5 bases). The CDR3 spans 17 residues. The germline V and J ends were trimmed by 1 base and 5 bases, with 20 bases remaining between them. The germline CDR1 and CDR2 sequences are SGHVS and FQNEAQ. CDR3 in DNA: TGTGCCAGCAGCTTAGGCATCGACAGCAGCCTCGGCGAGACCCAGTACTTC. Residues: CASSLGIDSSLGETQYF.

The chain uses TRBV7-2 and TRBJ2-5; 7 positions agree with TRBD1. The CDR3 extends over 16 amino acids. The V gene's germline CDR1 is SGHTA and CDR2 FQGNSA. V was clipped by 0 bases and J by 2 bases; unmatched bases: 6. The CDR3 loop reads CASSLARSTGQETQYF. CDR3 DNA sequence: TGTGCCAGCAGCTTAGCGAGGTCGACAGGGCAAGAGACCCAGTACTTC.

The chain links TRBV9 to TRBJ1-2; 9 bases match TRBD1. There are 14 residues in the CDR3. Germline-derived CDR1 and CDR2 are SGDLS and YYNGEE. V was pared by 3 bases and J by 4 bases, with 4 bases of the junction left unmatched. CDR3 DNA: TGTGCCAGCAGCGCGACAGGGGGAGGCTATGGCTACACCTTC. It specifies CASSATGGGYGYTF.

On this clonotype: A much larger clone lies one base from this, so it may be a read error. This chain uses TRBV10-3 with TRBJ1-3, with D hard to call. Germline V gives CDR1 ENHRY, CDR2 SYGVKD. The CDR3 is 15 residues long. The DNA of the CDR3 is TGTGCCATCAGTGGAGGTAGGAGCTCTGGAAACTCCATATATTTT. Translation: CAISGGRSSGNSIYF.

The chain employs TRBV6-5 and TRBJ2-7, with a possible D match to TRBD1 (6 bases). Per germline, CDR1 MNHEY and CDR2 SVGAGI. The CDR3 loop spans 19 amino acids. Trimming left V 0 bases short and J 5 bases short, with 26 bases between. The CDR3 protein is CASSYSRTHGRRGNDEQYF. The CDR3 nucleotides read TGTGCCAGCAGTTACTCGAGGACGCACGGGCGCAGGGGAAACGACGAGCAGTACTTC.

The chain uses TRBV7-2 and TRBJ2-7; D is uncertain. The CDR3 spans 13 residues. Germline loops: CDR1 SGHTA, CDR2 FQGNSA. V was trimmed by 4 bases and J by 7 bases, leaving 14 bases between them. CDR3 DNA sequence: TGTGCCAGCAGCTCGGTTGCTATGGGAGAGCAGTACTTC. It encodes CASSSVAMGEQYF.

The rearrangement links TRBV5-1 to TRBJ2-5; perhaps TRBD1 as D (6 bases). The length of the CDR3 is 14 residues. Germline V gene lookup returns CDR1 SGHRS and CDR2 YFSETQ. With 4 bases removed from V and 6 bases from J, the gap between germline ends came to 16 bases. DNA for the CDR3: TGCGCCAGCAGCCCGCTGACAGGACAGAAGACCCAGTACTTC. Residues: CASSPLTGQKTQYF.

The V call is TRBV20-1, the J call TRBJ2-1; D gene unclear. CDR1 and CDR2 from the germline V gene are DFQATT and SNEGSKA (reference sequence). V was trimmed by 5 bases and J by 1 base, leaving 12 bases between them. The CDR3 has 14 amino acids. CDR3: CSAYFQGSYNEQFF. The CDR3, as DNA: TGCAGTGCTTATTTTCAAGGGTCCTACAATGAGCAGTTCTTC.

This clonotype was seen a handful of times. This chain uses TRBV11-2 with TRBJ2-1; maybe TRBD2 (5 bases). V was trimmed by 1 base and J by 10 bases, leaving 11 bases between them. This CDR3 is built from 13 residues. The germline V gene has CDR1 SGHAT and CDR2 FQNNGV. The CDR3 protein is CASSLVGMREQFF. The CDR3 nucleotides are TGTGCCAGCAGCTTAGTCGGGATGCGGGAGCAGTTCTTC.

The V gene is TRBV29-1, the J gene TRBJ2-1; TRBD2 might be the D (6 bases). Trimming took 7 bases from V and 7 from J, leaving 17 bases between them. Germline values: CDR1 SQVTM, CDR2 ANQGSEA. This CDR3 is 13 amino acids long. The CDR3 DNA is TGCAGCGCCCGGCGGGGCTACCGGAATGAGCAGTTCTTC. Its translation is CSARRGYRNEQFF.

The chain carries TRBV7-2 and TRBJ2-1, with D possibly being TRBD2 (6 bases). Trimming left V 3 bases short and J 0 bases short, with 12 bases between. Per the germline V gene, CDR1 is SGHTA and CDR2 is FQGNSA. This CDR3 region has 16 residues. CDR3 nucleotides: TGTGCCAGCAGCTTGGGACTGGGGAGCTCCTACAATGAGCAGTTCTTC. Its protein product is CASSLGLGSSYNEQFF.

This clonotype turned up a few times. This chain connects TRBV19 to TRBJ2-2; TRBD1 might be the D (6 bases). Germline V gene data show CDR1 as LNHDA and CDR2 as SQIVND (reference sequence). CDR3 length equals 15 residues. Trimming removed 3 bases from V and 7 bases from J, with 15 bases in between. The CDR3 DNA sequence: TGTGCCAGTAGTATCGGGTACAGGGTCGGCGGGGAGCTGTTTTTT. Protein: CASSIGYRVGGELFF.

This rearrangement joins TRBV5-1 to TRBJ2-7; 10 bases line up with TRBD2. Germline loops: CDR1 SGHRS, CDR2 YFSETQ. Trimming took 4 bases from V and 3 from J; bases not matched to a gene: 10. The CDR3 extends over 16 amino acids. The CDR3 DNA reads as TGCGCCAGCAGCCCCGGTCAGTGGACTAGCGGCTACGAGCAGTACTTC. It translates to CASSPGQWTSGYEQYF.

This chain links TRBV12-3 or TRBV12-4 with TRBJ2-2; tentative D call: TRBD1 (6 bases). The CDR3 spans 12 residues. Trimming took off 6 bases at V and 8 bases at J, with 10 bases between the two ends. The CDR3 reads CASSFGQGELFF. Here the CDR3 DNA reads TGTGCCAGCAGCTTCGGACAGGGGGAGCTGTTTTTT.

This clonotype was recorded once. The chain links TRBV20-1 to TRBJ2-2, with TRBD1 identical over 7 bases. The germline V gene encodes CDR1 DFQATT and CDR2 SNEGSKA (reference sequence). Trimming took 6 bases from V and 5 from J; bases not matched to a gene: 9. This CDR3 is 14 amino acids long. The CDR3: CSATDREWTGELFF. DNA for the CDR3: TGCAGTGCAACTGACAGGGAGTGGACCGGGGAGCTGTTTTTT.

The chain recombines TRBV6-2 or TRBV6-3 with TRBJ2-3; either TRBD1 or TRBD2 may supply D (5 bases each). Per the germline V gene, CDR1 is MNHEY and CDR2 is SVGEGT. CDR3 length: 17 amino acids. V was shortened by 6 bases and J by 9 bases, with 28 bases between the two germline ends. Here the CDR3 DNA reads TGTGCCAGCAGATTGACTCCGGGGCGCCTACGTTCTGACACGCAGTATTTT. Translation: CASRLTPGRLRSDTQYF.

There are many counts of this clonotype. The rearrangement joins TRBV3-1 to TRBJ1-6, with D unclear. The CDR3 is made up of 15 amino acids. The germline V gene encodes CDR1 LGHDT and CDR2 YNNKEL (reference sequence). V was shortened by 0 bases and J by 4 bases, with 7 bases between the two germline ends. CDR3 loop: CASSQEGLYNSPLHF. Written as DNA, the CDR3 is TGTGCCAGCAGCCAAGAAGGCCTTTATAATTCACCCCTCCACTTT.

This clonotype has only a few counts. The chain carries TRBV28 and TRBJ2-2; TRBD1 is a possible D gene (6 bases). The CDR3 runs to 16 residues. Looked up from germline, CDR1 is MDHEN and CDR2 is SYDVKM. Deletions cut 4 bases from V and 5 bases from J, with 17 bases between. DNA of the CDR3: TGTGCCAGCAGTTCCTTAGGGGGAAGAGGTACCGGGGAGCTGTTTTTT. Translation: CASSSLGGRGTGELFF.

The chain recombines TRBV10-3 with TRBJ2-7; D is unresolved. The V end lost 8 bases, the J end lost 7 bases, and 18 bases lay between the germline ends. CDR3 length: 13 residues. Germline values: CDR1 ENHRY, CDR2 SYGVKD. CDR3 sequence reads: CAISPFNSREQYF. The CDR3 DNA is TGTGCCATCTCTCCCTTTAATTCCCGTGAGCAGTACTTC.

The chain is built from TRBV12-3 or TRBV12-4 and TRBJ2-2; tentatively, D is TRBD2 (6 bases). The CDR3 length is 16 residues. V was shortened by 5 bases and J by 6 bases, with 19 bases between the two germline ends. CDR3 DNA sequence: TGTGCCAGCAGTACCCTGGACTATAACTGGGCCGGGGAGCTGTTTTTT. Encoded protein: CASSTLDYNWAGELFF.

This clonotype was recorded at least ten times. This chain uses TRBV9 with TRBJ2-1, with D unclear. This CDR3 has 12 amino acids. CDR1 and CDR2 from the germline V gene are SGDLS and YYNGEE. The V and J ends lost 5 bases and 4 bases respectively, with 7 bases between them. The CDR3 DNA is TGTGCCAGCAGTGCAAGTTACAATGAGCAGTTCTTC. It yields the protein CASSASYNEQFF.